Following are 23 T cell receptor beta chains from one sample sequenced in a study of cytomegalovirus exposure and HLA in healthy donors. Vbeta (60) and Jbeta (13) primers were used in the PCR. Clones were sequenced by immunoSEQ multiplex PCR, and TCRdb holds only the in-frame ones, with some missing. Of about 120,000 clones listed, around 79% are singletons. Sample: PBMCs. The origin of the receptors is a woman aged 18-29 years in good health and CMV-seronegative.

The V call is TRBV11-2, the J call TRBJ2-1; 8 nucleotides match TRBD2. Trimming cost V 0 bases and J 2 bases; bases outside gene matches: 3. This CDR3 is 16 amino acids long. Germline CDR1 and CDR2: SGHAT and FQNNGV. CDR3 amino acids: CASSLDASGPYNEQFF. The CDR3 DNA sequence: TGTGCCAGCAGCTTAGACGCTAGCGGGCCCTACAATGAGCAGTTCTTC.

This sequence joins TRBV19 and TRBJ1-6, with 8 bases identical to TRBD1. J gave up 15 bases and V 6 bases, and 13 bases lay outside the gene matches. CDR3 length equals 14 residues. CDR1 and CDR2 (germline): LNHDA, SQIVND (reference sequence). In nucleotides, the CDR3 is TGTGCCAGTAGACTAAGGACAGGGATAGGTCTCCTCCACTTT. The encoded protein is CASRLRTGIGLLHF.

The chain's CDR3 is CASSSGGPSNEQFF. CDR3 nucleotide sequence: TGTGCCAGTAGTAGCGGGGGGCCCTCGAATGAGCAGTTCTTC. The chain recombines TRBV19 with TRBJ2-1; 8 positions agree with TRBD2. CDR3 length equals 14 residues. Germline CDR1 LNHDA, CDR2 SQIVND (reference sequence). Trimming cost V 4 bases and J 7 bases; bases outside gene matches: 6.

In this sample, this clone turned up a few times. The V gene is TRBV5-4, the J gene TRBJ2-1, with D possibly matching TRBD1 (6 bases). V was cut by 1 base and J by 5 bases, with 10 bases left in between. Germline V gives CDR1 SGHNT, CDR2 YYREEE (reference sequence). The CDR3 is 14 amino acids. The CDR3: CASSLTRGHNEQFF. The CDR3, as DNA: TGTGCCAGCAGCTTGACCAGGGGACACAATGAGCAGTTCTTC.

The chain has TRBV6-6 and TRBJ1-1; maybe TRBD1 (5 bases). Germline lookup yields CDR1 MNHNY and CDR2 SVGAGI (reference sequence). V was trimmed by 7 bases and J by 7 bases, leaving 10 bases between them. CDR3 size: 11 residues. CDR3 coding DNA: TGTGCCAGCACCCACGGGGGTGAAGCTTTCTTT. It translates to CASTHGGEAFF.

The chain combines TRBV29-1 with TRBJ2-7, with TRBD2 identical over 11 bases. From germline, CDR1 is SQVTM and CDR2 ANQGSEA. The CDR3 is made up of 12 amino acids. Losses at the gene ends were 6 bases for V and 3 bases for J; bases not matched to a gene: 1. The CDR3 DNA sequence: TGCAGCGTCGGGACTAGCGGCTACGAGCAGTACTTC. Encoded protein: CSVGTSGYEQYF.

The V and J genes are TRBV7-7 and TRBJ2-1; TRBD1 is a possible D gene (6 bases). V was trimmed by 5 bases and J by 1 base, leaving 12 bases between them. Germline V gives CDR1 SSHAT, CDR2 FNYEAQ (reference sequence). The CDR3 sequence is 15 residues long. This CDR3 is CASSLDGQSYNEQFF. The CDR3 nucleotides read TGTGCCAGCAGCCTAGACGGACAGTCCTACAATGAGCAGTTCTTC.

This chain joins TRBV5-1 and TRBJ2-1; D may be TRBD2 (5 bases). V was clipped by 0 bases and J by 0 bases, with 16 bases between them. Germline CDR1 SGHRS, CDR2 YFSETQ. This CDR3 has 18 amino acids. The CDR3 nucleotides are TGCGCCAGCAGCTTGGGAGCGGTGGCCCGGACCTCCTACAATGAGCAGTTCTTC. It codes for CASSLGAVARTSYNEQFF.

The rearrangement links TRBV4-3 to TRBJ2-3, with D possibly being TRBD1 (5 bases). The CDR3 totals 14 residues. The V end was cut by 0 bases, the J end by 5 bases, with 9 bases between. Germline lookup yields CDR1 LGHNA and CDR2 YSLEER. CDR3 amino acids: CASSQEKGRDTQYF. Here the CDR3 DNA reads TGCGCCAGCAGCCAAGAGAAGGGGCGAGATACGCAGTATTTT.

The chain uses TRBV2 and TRBJ2-3; 7 nucleotides align to TRBD2. Germline lookup yields CDR1 SNHLY and CDR2 FYNNEI. Losses at the gene ends were 5 bases for V and 3 bases for J; bases not matched to a gene: 5. CDR3 length: 14 residues. CDR3 sequence: CASSFGGSTDTQYF. DNA for the CDR3: TGTGCCAGCAGTTTCGGCGGGAGTACAGATACGCAGTATTTT.

J is TRBJ1-5 and V is TRBV7-9; TRBD1 is a possible D gene (5 bases). Germline CDR1 SEHNR, CDR2 FQNEAQ (reference sequence). The CDR3 length is 15 residues. Trimming pared 5 bases from V and 9 bases from J, leaving 20 bases between. For the CDR3, the DNA is TGTGCCAGCAGCGCCTCAGGACAAATTGGGCGGCCCCAGCATTTT. Its protein product is CASSASGQIGRPQHF.

The CDR3 region is CASSKDRVGSPLHF. The CDR3, as DNA: TGTGCCAGTAGTAAAGACAGGGTGGGTTCACCCCTCCACTTT. This chain uses TRBV19 with TRBJ1-6, with TRBD1 matching 7 bases. The germline V gene encodes CDR1 LNHDA and CDR2 SQIVND (reference sequence). This CDR3 region has 14 residues. The V gene end was trimmed by 4 bases and the J gene end by 9 bases; junction bases not matched to a gene: 6.

This clone appeared once. The chain is built from TRBV19 and TRBJ2-7, with 7 bases matching TRBD1. There are 13 residues in the CDR3. The J segment lost 4 bases and the V segment lost 6 bases, leaving 6 bases of the junction unmatched. CDR1 and CDR2 from the germline V gene are LNHDA and SQIVND (reference sequence). This CDR3 is CASSPGQQYEQYF. DNA of the CDR3: TGTGCCAGTAGCCCGGGACAGCAATACGAGCAGTACTTC. The variable domain in full, completed from reference TRBV19 and TRBJ2-7, reads DGGITQSPKYLFRKEGQNVTLSCEQNLNHDAMYWYRQDPGQGLRLIYYSQIVNDFQKGDIAEGYSVSREKKESFPLTVTSAQKNPTAFYLCASSPGQQYEQYFGPGTRLTVT.

J is TRBJ1-1 and V is TRBV18; D is uncertain. Germline V lookup: CDR1 KGHSH, CDR2 LQKENI. This CDR3 contains 13 residues. Trimming pared 5 bases from V and 4 bases from J, leaving 11 bases between. CDR3 sequence: CASSGPGSTEAFF. The CDR3 coding sequence is TGTGCCAGCTCAGGACCGGGGAGCACTGAAGCTTTCTTT.

This chain connects TRBV29-1 to TRBJ1-1; D is possibly TRBD1 (6 bases). V lost 3 bases, J lost 6 bases, and 8 bases lay in between. The CDR3 is 11 residues long. CDR1 SQVTM and CDR2 ANQGSEA come from the germline V gene. CDR3 nucleotide sequence: TGCAGCGTTGAGAGACAGGCTGAAGCTTTCTTT. Its translation: CSVERQAEAFF.

The V gene is TRBV9, the J gene TRBJ2-3, with 7 bases fitting TRBD2. This CDR3 is 18 amino acids long. The J segment lost 3 bases and the V segment lost 0 bases, leaving 13 bases of the junction unmatched. The germline gives CDR1 SGDLS, CDR2 YYNGEE. CDR3 in DNA: TGTGCCAGCAGCGTAGCTATGGGGGAGGGTCTTCCTACAGATACGCAGTATTTT. This encodes CASSVAMGEGLPTDTQYF.

The V gene is TRBV5-4, the J gene TRBJ2-2; the match to TRBD2 covers 7 bases. The CDR3 has 17 amino acids. CDR1 SGHNT and CDR2 YYREEE come from the germline V gene (reference sequence). Trimming at V came to 3 bases and at J to 5 bases, leaving 13 bases not matched to a gene. CDR3 DNA: TGTGCCAGCAGCTACCGAGGGGCGGGAGCCCCAACCGGGGAGCTGTTTTTT. Protein product: CASSYRGAGAPTGELFF.

The V call is TRBV19, the J call TRBJ1-2, with D tentatively TRBD1 (5 bases). The germline V gene has CDR1 LNHDA and CDR2 SQIVND (reference sequence). V lost 2 bases to trimming and J lost 2 bases, with 6 bases between them. This CDR3 has 13 residues. In DNA form, the CDR3 reads TGTGCCAGTAGTATATCAGGGAACTATGGCTACACCTTC. Translation gives CASSISGNYGYTF.

This clone was seen just once. V and J are TRBV7-9 and TRBJ1-4; unclear D gene. Looked up from germline, CDR1 is SEHNR and CDR2 is FQNEAQ (reference sequence). The CDR3 is 13 amino acids. V dropped 1 base and J dropped 7 bases, with 7 bases sitting between them. The CDR3 region has the DNA TGTGCCAGCAGCTTAGGTGCGGGTGAAAAACTGTTTTTT. This encodes CASSLGAGEKLFF.

Written as DNA, the CDR3 is TGTGCCACCAGCCCGGGGGGTAGCCGCGCCTACGAGCAGTACTTC. This gives the protein CATSPGGSRAYEQYF. This sequence joins TRBV15 and TRBJ2-7, with 7 bases matching TRBD2. This CDR3 is built from 15 residues. Unmatched junction bases numbered 9, after V lost 5 bases and J lost 2 bases. Germline V gene data show CDR1 as LNHNV and CDR2 as YYDKDF (reference sequence). The entire variable domain, with the rest obtained from reference TRBV15 and TRBJ2-7, is as follows: DAMVIQNPRYQVTQFGKPVTLSCSQTLNHNVMYWYQQKSSQAPKLLFHYYDKDFNNEADTPDNFQSRRPNTSFCFLDIRSPGLGDTAMYLCATSPGGSRAYEQYFGPGTRLTVT.

The sample holds one count of this clone. This sequence joins TRBV19 and TRBJ2-1; perhaps TRBD2 as D (5 bases). This CDR3 spans 13 amino acids. CDR1 is LNHDA and CDR2 is SQIVND in the germline V gene (reference sequence). V dropped 8 bases and J dropped 0 bases, with 8 bases sitting between them. Here the CDR3 reads CASGESSYNEQFF. In DNA, the CDR3 is TGTGCCAGTGGGGAGAGCTCCTACAATGAGCAGTTCTTC.

The V call is TRBV11-2, the J call TRBJ2-5, with D perhaps matching TRBD1 (5 bases). CDR1 is SGHAT, CDR2 FQNNGV, per germline. V was clipped by 4 bases and J by 1 base, with 10 bases between them. The CDR3 is made up of 14 amino acids. CDR3 loop: CASSSRTPQETQYF. DNA of the CDR3: TGTGCCAGCAGCTCCCGGACACCCCAAGAGACCCAGTACTTC.

This chain joins TRBV6-6 and TRBJ1-1; unclear D gene. Germline CDR1 is MNHNY and CDR2 is SVGAGI (reference sequence). This CDR3 region has 13 residues. V lost 2 bases and J lost 2, with 6 bases in between. The CDR3 nucleotides are TGTGCCAGCAGTTACAATACTAACACTGAAGCTTTCTTT. This encodes CASSYNTNTEAFF.